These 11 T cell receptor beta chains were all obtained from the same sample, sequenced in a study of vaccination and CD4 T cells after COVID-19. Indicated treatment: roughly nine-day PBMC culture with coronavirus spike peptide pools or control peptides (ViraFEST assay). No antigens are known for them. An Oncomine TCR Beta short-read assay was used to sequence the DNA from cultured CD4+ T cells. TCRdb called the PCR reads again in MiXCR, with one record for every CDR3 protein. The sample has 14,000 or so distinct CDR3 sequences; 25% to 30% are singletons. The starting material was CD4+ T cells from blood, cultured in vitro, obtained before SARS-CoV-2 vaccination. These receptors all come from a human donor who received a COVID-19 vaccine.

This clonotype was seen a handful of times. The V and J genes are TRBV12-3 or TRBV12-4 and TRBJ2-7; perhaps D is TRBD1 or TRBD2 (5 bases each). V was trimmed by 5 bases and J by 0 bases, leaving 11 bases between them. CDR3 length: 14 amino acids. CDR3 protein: CASSTGTSSYEQYF. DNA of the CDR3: TGTGCCAGCAGTACCGGGACGAGCTCCTACGAGCAGTACTTC.

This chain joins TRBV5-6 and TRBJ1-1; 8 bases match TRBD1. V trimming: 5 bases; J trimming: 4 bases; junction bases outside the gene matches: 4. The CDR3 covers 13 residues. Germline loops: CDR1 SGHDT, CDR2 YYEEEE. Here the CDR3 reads CASRIDRGTEAFF. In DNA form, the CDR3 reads TGTGCCAGCAGAATCGACAGGGGCACTGAAGCTTTCTTT.

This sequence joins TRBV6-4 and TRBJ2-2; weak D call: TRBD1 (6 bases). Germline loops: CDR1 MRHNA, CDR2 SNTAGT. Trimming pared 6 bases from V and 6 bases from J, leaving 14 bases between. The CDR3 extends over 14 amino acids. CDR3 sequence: CASREDSGAGELFF. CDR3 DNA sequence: TGTGCCAGCAGGGAGGACTCAGGGGCCGGGGAGCTGTTTTTT.

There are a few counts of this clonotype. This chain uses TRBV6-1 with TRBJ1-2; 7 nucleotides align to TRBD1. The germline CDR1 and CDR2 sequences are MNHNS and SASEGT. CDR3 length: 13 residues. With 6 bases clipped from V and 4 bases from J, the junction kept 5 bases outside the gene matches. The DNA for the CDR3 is TGTGCCAGCAGCCGGGACAGACTCTATGGCTACACCTTC. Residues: CASSRDRLYGYTF.

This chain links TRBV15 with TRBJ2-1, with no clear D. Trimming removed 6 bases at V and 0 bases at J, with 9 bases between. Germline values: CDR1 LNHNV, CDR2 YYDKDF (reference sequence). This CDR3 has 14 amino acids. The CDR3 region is CATSLTLSYNEQFF. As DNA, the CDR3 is TGTGCCACCAGTCTCACGCTCTCCTACAATGAGCAGTTCTTC.

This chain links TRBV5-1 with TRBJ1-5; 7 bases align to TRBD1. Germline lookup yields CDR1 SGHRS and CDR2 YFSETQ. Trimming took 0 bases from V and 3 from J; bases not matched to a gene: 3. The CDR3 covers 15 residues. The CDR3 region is CASSLATGVNQPQHF. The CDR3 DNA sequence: TGCGCCAGCAGCTTGGCCACAGGGGTCAATCAGCCCCAGCATTTT.

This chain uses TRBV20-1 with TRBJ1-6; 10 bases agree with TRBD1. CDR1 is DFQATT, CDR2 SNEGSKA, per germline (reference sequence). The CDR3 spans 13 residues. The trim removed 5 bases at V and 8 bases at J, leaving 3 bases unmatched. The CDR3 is CSASGQGDSPLHF. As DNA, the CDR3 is TGCAGTGCTTCAGGACAGGGGGATTCACCCCTCCACTTT.

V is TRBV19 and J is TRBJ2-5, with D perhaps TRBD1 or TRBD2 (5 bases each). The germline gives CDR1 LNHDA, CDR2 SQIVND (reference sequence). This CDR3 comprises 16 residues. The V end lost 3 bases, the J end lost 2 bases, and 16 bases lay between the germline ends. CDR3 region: CASSIMGTDKQETQYF. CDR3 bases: TGTGCCAGTAGTATCATGGGGACCGACAAACAAGAGACCCAGTACTTC. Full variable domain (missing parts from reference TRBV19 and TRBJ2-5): DGGITQSPKYLFRKEGQNVTLSCEQNLNHDAMYWYRQDPGQGLRLIYYSQIVNDFQKGDIAEGYSVSREKKESFPLTVTSAQKNPTAFYLCASSIMGTDKQETQYFGPGTRLLVL.

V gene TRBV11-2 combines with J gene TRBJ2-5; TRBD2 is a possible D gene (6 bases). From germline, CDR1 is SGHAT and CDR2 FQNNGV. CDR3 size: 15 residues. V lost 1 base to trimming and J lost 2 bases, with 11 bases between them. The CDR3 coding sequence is TGTGCCAGCAGCTTAGGCCGGGACTTACAAGAGACCCAGTACTTC. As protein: CASSLGRDLQETQYF. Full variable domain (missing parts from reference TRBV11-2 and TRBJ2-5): EAGVAQSPRYKIIEKRQSVAFWCNPISGHATLYWYQQILGQGPKLLIQFQNNGVVDDSQLPKDRFSAERLKGVDSTLKIQPAKLEDSAVYLCASSLGRDLQETQYFGPGTRLLVL.

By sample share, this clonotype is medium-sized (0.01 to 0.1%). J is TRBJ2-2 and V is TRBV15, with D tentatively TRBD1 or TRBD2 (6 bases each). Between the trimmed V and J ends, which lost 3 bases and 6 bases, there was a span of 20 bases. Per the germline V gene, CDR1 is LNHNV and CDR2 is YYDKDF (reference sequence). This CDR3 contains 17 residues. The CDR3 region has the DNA TGTGCCACCAGCAGCCACGATAGGGGGGCGAGGGCCGGGGAGCTGTTTTTT. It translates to CATSSHDRGARAGELFF.

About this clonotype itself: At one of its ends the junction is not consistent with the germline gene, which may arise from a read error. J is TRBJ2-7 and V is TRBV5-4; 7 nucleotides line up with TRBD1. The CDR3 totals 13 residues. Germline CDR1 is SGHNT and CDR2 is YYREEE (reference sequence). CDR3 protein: CASRLDRSHEQYF. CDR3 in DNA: TGTGCCAGCAGATTGGACAGGTCCCACGAGCAGTACTTC.